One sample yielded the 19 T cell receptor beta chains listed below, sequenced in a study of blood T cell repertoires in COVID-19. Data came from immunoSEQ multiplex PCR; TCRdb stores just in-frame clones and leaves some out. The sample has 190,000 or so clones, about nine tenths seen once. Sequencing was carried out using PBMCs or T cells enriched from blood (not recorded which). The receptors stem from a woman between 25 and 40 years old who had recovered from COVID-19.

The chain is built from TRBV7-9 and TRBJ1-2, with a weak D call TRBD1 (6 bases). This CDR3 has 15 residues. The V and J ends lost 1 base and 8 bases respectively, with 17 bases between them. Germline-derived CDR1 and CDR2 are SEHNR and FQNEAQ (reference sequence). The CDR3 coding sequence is TGTGCCAGCAGCTTAGTAGAGGATACAGGGACCGGCTACACCTTC. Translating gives CASSLVEDTGTGYTF.

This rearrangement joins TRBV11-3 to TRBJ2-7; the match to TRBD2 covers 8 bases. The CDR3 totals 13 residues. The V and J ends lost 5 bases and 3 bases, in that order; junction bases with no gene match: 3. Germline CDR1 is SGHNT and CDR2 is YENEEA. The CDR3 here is CASSPGGLYEQYF. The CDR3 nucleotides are TGTGCCAGCAGCCCGGGGGGGCTCTACGAGCAGTACTTC.

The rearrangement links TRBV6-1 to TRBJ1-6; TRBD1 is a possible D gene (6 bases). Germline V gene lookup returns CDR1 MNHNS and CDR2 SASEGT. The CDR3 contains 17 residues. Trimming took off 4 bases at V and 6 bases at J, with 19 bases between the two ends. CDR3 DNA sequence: TGTGCCAGCAGTGGTAACAGGGTGGGAGTAGGTAATTCACCCCTCCACTTT. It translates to CASSGNRVGVGNSPLHF.

CDR3: CASSPGGGRRDEQYF. CDR3 nucleotides: TGTGCCAGCAGTCCCGGGGGCGGGAGGCGGGACGAGCAGTACTTC. This chain joins TRBV28 and TRBJ2-7, with 8 bases lining up with TRBD2. V lost 5 bases to trimming and J lost 5 bases; unmatched junction nucleotides: 11. Germline V lookup: CDR1 MDHEN, CDR2 SYDVKM. The CDR3 spans 15 residues. Variable domain in full (rest from reference TRBV28 and TRBJ2-7): DVKVTQSSRYLVKRTGEKVFLECVQDMDHENMFWYRQDPGLGLRLIYFSYDVKMKEKGDIPEGYSVSREKKERFSLILESASTNQTSMYLCASSPGGGRRDEQYFGPGTRLTVT.

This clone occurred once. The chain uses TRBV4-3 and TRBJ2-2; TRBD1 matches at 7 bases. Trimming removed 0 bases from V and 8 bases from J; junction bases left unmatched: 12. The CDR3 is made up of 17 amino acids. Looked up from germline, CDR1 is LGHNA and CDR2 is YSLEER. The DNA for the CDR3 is TGCGCCAGCAGCCAAGATATGAGACCTCTCAGGGGGGGGGAGCTGTTTTTT. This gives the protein CASSQDMRPLRGGELFF.

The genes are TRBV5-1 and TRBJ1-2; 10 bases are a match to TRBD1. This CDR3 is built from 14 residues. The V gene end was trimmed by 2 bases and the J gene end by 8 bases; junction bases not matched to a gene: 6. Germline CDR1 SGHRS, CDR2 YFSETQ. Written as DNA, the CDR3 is TGCGCCAGCAGCTTACGTGGGACAGGGGAAGGCTACACCTTC. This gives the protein CASSLRGTGEGYTF.

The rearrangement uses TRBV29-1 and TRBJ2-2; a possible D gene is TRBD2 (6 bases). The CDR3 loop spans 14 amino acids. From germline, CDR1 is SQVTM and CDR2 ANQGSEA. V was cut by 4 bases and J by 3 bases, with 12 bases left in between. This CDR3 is CSVVSSDHTGELFF. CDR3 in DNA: TGCAGCGTTGTCTCTAGCGATCACACCGGGGAGCTGTTTTTT.

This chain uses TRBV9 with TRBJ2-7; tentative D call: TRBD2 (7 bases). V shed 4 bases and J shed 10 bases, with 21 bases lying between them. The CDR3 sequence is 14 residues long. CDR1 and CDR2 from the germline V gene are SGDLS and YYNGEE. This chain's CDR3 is CASSSRHEGGRQYF. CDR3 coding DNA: TGTGCCAGCAGCTCCCGCCACGAGGGGGGGCGACAGTACTTC.

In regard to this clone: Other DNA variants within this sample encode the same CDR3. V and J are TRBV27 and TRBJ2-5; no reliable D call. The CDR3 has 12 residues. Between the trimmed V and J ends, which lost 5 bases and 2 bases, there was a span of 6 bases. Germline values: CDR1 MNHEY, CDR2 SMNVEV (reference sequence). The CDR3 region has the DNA TGTGCCAGCAGTACCCGGCAAGAGACCCAGTACTTC. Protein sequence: CASSTRQETQYF.

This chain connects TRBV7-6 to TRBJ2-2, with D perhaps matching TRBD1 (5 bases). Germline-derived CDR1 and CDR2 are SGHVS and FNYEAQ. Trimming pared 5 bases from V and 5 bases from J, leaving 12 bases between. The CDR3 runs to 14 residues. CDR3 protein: CASSPRSGTGELFF. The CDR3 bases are TGTGCCAGCAGCCCAAGATCAGGGACCGGGGAGCTGTTTTTT. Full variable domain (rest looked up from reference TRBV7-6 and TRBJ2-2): GAGVSQSPRYKVTKRGQDVALRCDPISGHVSLYWYRQALGQGPEFLTYFNYEAQQDKSGLPNDRFSAERPEGSISTLTIQRTEQRDSAMYRCASSPRSGTGELFFGEGSRLTVL.

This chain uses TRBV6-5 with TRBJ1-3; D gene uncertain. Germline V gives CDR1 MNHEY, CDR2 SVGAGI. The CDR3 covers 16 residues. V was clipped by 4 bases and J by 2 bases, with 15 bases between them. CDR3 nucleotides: TGTGCCAGCAGTTCTCTTTTGGCCAGGACTGGAAACACCATATATTTT. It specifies CASSSLLARTGNTIYF.

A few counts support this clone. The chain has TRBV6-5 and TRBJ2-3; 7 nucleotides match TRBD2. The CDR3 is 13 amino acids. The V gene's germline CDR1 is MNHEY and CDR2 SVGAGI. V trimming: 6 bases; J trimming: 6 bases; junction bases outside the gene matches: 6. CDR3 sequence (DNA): TGTGCCAGCAGCGTCCTGGGGGGGGATACGCAGTATTTT. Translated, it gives CASSVLGGDTQYF.

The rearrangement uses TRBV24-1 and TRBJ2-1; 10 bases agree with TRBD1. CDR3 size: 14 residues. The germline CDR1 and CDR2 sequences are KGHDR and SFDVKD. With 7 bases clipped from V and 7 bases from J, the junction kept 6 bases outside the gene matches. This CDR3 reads CATSGTGVKNEQFF. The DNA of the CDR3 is TGTGCCACCAGCGGGACAGGGGTAAAGAATGAGCAGTTCTTC.

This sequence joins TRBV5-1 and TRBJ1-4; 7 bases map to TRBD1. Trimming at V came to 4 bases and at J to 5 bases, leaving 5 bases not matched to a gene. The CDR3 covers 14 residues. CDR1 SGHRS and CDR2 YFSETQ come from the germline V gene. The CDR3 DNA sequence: TGCGCCAGCAGCGGCGGGACAGTGAATGAAAAACTGTTTTTT. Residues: CASSGGTVNEKLFF.

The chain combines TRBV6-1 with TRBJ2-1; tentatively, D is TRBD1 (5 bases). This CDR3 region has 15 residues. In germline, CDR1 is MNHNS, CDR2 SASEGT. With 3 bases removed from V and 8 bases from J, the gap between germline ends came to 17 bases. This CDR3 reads CASSDRAVVDDEQFF. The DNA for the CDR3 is TGTGCCAGCAGTGACAGGGCAGTTGTTGATGATGAGCAGTTCTTC.

CDR3 region: CASSPREGWYNEQFF. DNA for the CDR3: TGTGCCAGCAGCCCCCGGGAGGGGTGGTACAATGAGCAGTTCTTC. The rearrangement joins TRBV5-4 to TRBJ2-1; 8 positions match TRBD2. This CDR3 has 15 amino acids. After removal of 4 bases from V and 4 bases from J, the junction contained 7 bases not matched to a gene. Germline assignment: CDR1 SGHNT and CDR2 YYREEE (reference sequence).

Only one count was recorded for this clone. For the CDR3, the DNA is TGTGCCAGCAGCCCCGGGCGGGGACAGTACTTTTTT. This translates into CASSPGRGQYFF. The J gene is TRBJ1-4, the V gene TRBV7-9, with 7 bases matching TRBD1. The CDR3 runs to 12 residues. After removal of 5 bases from V and 17 bases from J, the junction contained 11 bases not matched to a gene. Germline CDR1 SEHNR, CDR2 FQNEAQ (reference sequence).

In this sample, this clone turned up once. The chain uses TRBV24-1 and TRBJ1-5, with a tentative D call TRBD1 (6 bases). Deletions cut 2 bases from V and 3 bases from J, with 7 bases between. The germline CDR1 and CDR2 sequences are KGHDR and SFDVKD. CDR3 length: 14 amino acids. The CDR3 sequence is CATSDYRVNQPQHF. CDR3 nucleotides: TGTGCCACCAGTGATTACAGGGTCAATCAGCCCCAGCATTTT.

CDR3 region: CASREYDSYNSPLHF. CDR3 nucleotides: TGTGCCAGCAGGGAGTACGACTCCTATAATTCACCCCTCCACTTT. The V call is TRBV11-2, the J call TRBJ1-6; no definite D call. Per the germline V gene, CDR1 is SGHAT and CDR2 is FQNNGV. V was pared by 6 bases and J by 0 bases, with 9 bases between. CDR3 length: 15 residues.